What follows describes a single TCR beta chain. The antigen it binds to is not known. The junction differs from germline at one of its ends, possibly a read error. This specimen's treatment or condition label, per the study, means: allogeneic hematopoietic cell transplantation with graft depleted of TCRalphabeta T cells and CD19 B cells. The transplant recipients were children given TCRalphabeta/CD19-depleted allogeneic hematopoietic cell grafts. This sample stems from a study of T-cell reconstitution after alpha-beta-depleted transplantation in children listed by TCRdb under 2016. About the study as a whole: T-cell immune reconstitution after TCRalphabeta/CD19-depleted allogeneic hematopoietic cell transplantation in children was quantitatively tracked in the study by means of TCR repertoire profiling. Study-level results and caveats: The high TCRbeta diversity at day 60 in some patients was ascribed to recipient T cells and intrathymic progenitors that had survived conditioning. About two months after transplant, the apparently early recovery of alphabetaT-cell counts reportedly depended on just several hundred clones that had expanded rapidly and came from non-depleted graft cells. The frequencies of hyperexpanded clones fell over the following months, and after one year, T-cell counts and TCRbeta diversity were mostly attributed to newly produced T cells.

The CDR3 spans 17 residues, from the cysteine through the phenylalanine. Only the CDR3 DNA is retained, 51 bases long and in frame from the first base. The germline V gene (reference sequence) yields SSHAT for CDR1 and FNYEAQ for CDR2. The library came from PCR. These reads were obtained on an Illumina HiSeq 2500. Molecular barcoding was employed in the preparation of TCR libraries, with unique molecular identifiers being used to normalize TCRbeta repertoire quantification. The public reads were reprocessed in TCRdb via fastp at Q25 and MiXCR, keeping in-frame beta chains. Each CDR3 protein gets just one entry, which takes the most common genes and DNA from the rows behind it. The table for this sample lists under 300,000 distinct CDR3 sequences; roughly 11% of them were counted only once. Clones ranked in the top ten supply around a quarter of the sample.

This sequence originates from a male patient aged 2-15 years who had a stem cell transplant for chronic granulomatous disease, so the T cells may come from the graft donor. Here the sequenced sample was peripheral blood, taken 180 days after TCRalphabeta/CD19-depleted stem cell transplant. The chain employs TRBV7-7 and TRBJ2-3; the D gene assignment is ambiguous. The DNA sequence follows: TGTGCTAGCAGCCCACTTCTAACAGCTTTAAGCACAGATACGCAGTATTTT. It is translated as CASSPLLTALSTDTQYF.